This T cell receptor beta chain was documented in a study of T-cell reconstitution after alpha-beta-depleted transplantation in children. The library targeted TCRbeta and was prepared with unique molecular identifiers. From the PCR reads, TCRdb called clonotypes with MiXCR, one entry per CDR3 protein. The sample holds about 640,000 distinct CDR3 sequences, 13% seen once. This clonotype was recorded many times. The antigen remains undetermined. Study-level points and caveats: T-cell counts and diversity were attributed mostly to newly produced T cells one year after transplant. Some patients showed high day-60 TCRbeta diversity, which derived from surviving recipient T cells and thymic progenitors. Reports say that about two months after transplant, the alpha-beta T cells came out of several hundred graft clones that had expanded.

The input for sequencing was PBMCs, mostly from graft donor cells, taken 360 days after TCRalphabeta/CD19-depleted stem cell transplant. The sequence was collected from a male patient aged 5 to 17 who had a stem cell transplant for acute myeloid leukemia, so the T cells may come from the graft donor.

The CDR3 is CASSFPRETQYF. As DNA, the CDR3 is TGTGCCAGCAGCTTCCCCAGGGAGACCCAGTACTTC. The chain uses TRBV7-9 and TRBJ2-5; D unresolved. The germline CDR1 and CDR2 sequences are SEHNR and FQNEAQ (reference sequence). Trimming removed 3 bases from V and 5 bases from J, with 7 bases in between. CDR3 length equals 12 residues. Using reference TRBV7-9 and TRBJ2-5 for the parts outside the CDR3, the full variable domain is DTGVSQNPRHKITKRGQNVTFRCDPISEHNRLYWYRQTLGQGPEFLTYFQNEAQLEKSRLLSDRFSAERPKGSFSTLEIQRTEQGDSAMYLCASSFPRETQYFGPGTRLLVL.